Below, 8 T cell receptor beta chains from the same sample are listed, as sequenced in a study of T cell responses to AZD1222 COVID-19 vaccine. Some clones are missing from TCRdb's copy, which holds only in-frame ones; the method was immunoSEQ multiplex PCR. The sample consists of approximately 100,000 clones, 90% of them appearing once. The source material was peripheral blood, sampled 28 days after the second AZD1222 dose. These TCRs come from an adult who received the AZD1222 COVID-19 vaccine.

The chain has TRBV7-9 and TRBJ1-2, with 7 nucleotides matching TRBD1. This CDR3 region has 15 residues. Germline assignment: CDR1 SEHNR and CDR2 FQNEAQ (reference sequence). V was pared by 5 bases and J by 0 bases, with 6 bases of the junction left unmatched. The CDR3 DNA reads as TGTGCCAGCAGCGCCGGGACAGAAGCTAACTATGGCTACACCTTC. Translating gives CASSAGTEANYGYTF.

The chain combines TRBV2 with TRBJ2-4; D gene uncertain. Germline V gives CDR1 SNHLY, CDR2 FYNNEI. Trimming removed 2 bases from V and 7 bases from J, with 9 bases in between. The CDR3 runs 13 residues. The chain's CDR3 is CASSESGVNIQYF. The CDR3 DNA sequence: TGTGCCAGCAGTGAATCTGGGGTGAACATTCAGTACTTC.

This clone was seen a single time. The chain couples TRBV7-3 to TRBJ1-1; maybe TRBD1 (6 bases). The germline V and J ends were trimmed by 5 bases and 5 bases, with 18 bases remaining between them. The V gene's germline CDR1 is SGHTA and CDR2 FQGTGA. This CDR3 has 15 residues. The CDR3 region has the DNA TGTGCCAGCAGCACCTCCGGGACAAGTCGGACTGAAGCTTTCTTT. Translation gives CASSTSGTSRTEAFF.

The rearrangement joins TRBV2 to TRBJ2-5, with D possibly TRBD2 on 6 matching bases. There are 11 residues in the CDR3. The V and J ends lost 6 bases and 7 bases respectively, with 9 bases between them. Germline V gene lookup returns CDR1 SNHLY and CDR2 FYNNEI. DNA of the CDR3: TGTGCCAGCAGGGACGGGGGGACCCAGTACTTC. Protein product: CASRDGGTQYF.

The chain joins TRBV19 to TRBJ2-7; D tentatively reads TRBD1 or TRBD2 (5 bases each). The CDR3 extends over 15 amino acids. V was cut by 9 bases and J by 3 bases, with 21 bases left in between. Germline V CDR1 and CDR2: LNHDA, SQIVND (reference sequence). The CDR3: CASSEVSEGSYEQYF. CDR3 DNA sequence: TGTGCCAGCAGCGAGGTGAGTGAGGGGAGCTACGAGCAGTACTTC.

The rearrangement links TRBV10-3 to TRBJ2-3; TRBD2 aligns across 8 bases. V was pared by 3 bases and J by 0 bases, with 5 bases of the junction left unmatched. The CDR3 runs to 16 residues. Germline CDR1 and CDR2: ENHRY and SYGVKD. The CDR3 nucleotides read TGTGCCATCAGTGAAACGCAGCGGGGGAGCACAGATACGCAGTATTTT. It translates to CAISETQRGSTDTQYF.

DNA for the CDR3: TGCGCCAGCAGCTTGGAACCGAACACTGAAGCTTTCTTT. It codes for CASSLEPNTEAFF. The V and J genes are TRBV5-1 and TRBJ1-1; no clear D gene. The length of the CDR3 is 13 residues. The germline gives CDR1 SGHRS, CDR2 YFSETQ. The germline V and J ends were trimmed by 0 bases and 1 base, with 4 bases remaining between them.

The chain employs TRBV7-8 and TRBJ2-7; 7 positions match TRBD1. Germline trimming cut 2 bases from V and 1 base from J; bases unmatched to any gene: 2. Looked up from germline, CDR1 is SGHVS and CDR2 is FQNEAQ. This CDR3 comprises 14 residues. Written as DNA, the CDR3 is TGTGCCAGCAGCTTAACAGGGGAGTCCTACGAGCAGTACTTC. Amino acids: CASSLTGESYEQYF.